The sequence of this T cell receptor beta chain was determined in a study of T cells in Graves' hyperthyroidism and ophthalmopathy. The authors took PBMCs from roughly 10 ml fresh peripheral blood. Regions amplified from RNA transcripts were the TCR beta CDR3 regions. With the HTBI primer set, the TCR CDR3 went through a first round of RT-PCR. TCRdb independently ran MiXCR on the multiplex PCR reads; one entry per CDR3 protein. The data show 490,000 or so distinct CDR3 sequences, less than 25% seen once. This clonotype occurred a few times. Deletions cut 7 bases from V and 5 bases from J, with 14 bases between. Germline CDR1 MNHEY, CDR2 SVGEGT. The CDR3 totals 13 residues.

The chain recombines TRBV6-2 or TRBV6-3 with TRBJ1-2; D unclear. The sample comprised blood. The sequence derives from a woman aged 70-85 years with Graves' ophthalmopathy. The CDR3 spells CASTYSGGYGYTF. The CDR3 nucleotides are TGTGCCAGCACCTACTCAGGAGGGTATGGCTACACCTTC.